Listed here are 23 T cell receptor beta chains from one sample, sequenced in a study of T-cell memory formation after mild COVID-19. A single record per CDR3 protein comes from TCRdb applying MiXCR to the 5' RACE reads. In the table there are some 49,000 distinct CDR3 sequences, 25% to 30% of which are singletons. The specimen was PBMCs or a T cell subset sorted from them (not recorded which). Receptors originate from a man younger than 35 who had mild COVID-19 (a few samples of this study predate the infection). Cell type and time point are not known.

This clonotype has more than one count but fewer than ten. The CDR3 sequence: CASMQGTANTGELFF. CDR3 nucleotide sequence: TGTGCCAGCATGCAGGGGACCGCGAACACCGGGGAGCTGTTTTTT. The chain links TRBV13 to TRBJ2-2; possibly TRBD1 for D (6 bases). V was trimmed by 7 bases and J by 0 bases, leaving 12 bases between them. Germline CDR1 PRHDT, CDR2 FYEKMQ (reference sequence). The CDR3 spans 15 residues.

There are a few counts of this clonotype. This chain uses TRBV27 with TRBJ1-4; no firm D call. This CDR3 contains 14 residues. Trimming took 6 bases from V and 7 from J, leaving 15 bases between them. CDR1 MNHEY and CDR2 SMNVEV come from the germline V gene (reference sequence). The CDR3 loop is CASSSRGVGEKLFF. The CDR3 region has the DNA TGTGCCAGCAGCTCCCGGGGAGTGGGTGAAAAACTGTTTTTT.

This clonotype was detected only a few times. This chain joins TRBV28 and TRBJ2-5; 10 positions agree with TRBD1. CDR3 length: 16 residues. The trim removed 7 bases at V and 4 bases at J, leaving 12 bases unmatched. The germline V gene encodes CDR1 MDHEN and CDR2 SYDVKM. CDR3 coding DNA: TGTGCCAGCACCCCCCGGGACAGGGGTCTGTCAGAGACCCAGTACTTC. It yields the protein CASTPRDRGLSETQYF.

This clonotype came up a few times. The CDR3 spells CASSPSAGGPDEQFF. CDR3 bases: TGTGCCAGCAGCCCCTCAGCGGGGGGGCCTGATGAGCAGTTCTTC. This sequence joins TRBV9 and TRBJ2-1, with 10 bases matching TRBD2. Germline V lookup: CDR1 SGDLS, CDR2 YYNGEE. This CDR3 region has 15 residues. The V segment lost 4 bases and the J segment 8 bases; nucleotides outside the gene matches: 9.

This clonotype was found once. The rearrangement links TRBV6-5 to TRBJ2-5; 12 bases fit TRBD2. The J segment lost 2 bases and the V segment lost 5 bases, leaving 3 bases of the junction unmatched. Germline CDR1 is MNHEY and CDR2 is SVGAGI. This CDR3 has 15 residues. The CDR3 protein is CASSPLAGGQETQYF. CDR3 nucleotide sequence: TGTGCCAGCAGTCCGCTAGCGGGGGGGCAAGAGACCCAGTACTTC.

This clonotype occurred many times. The chain has TRBV15 and TRBJ2-5, with TRBD1 matching over 9 bases. Losses at the gene ends were 6 bases for V and 5 bases for J; bases not matched to a gene: 10. This CDR3 spans 15 amino acids. CDR1 and CDR2 from the germline V gene are LNHNV and YYDKDF (reference sequence). This CDR3 reads CATRANRGQRETQYF. The CDR3 region has the DNA TGTGCCACCAGGGCGAACAGGGGGCAGAGGGAGACCCAGTACTTC.

This chain connects TRBV4-3 to TRBJ2-1; a possible D gene is TRBD2 (6 bases). The CDR3 consists of 17 residues. Between the trimmed V and J ends, which lost 0 bases and 8 bases, there was a span of 20 bases. Germline CDR1 LGHNA, CDR2 YSLEER. Here the CDR3 reads CASSQEDRRGLVDEQFF. For the CDR3, the DNA is TGCGCCAGCAGCCAAGAGGATCGGAGGGGATTAGTCGATGAGCAGTTCTTC.

This clonotype appeared a few times. The chain is built from TRBV6-4 and TRBJ2-7, with D possibly matching TRBD2 (5 bases). The V and J ends lost 7 bases and 12 bases respectively, with 13 bases between them. CDR3 size: 10 residues. Germline values: CDR1 MRHNA, CDR2 SNTAGT. The CDR3 DNA follows: TGTGCCAGCACCGGCTCGGAGGTGTACTTC. Protein product: CASTGSEVYF.

The chain combines TRBV29-1 with TRBJ1-1; 8 nucleotides align to TRBD1. With 6 bases clipped from V and 0 bases from J, the junction kept 6 bases outside the gene matches. This CDR3 region has 14 residues. Germline assignment: CDR1 SQVTM and CDR2 ANQGSEA. The CDR3 coding sequence is TGCAGCGTCTGGACAGGGTGGATGAACACTGAAGCTTTCTTT. The encoded protein is CSVWTGWMNTEAFF. Full variable domain (rest looked up from reference TRBV29-1 and TRBJ1-1): SAVISQKPSRDICQRGTSLTIQCQVDSQVTMMFWYRQQPGQSLTLIATANQGSEATYESGFVIDKFPISRPNLTFSTLTVSNMSPEDSSIYLCSVWTGWMNTEAFFGQGTRLTVV.

This clonotype was detected many times. The rearrangement uses TRBV5-5 and TRBJ2-2, with a tentative D call TRBD2 (6 bases). Trimming left V 5 bases short and J 7 bases short, with 9 bases between. The length of the CDR3 is 12 residues. In germline, CDR1 is SGHKS, CDR2 YYEKEE (reference sequence). The CDR3 DNA follows: TGTGCCAGCAGTCTGGGGGGCGGGGAGCTGTTTTTT. Amino acid sequence: CASSLGGGELFF.

The chain uses TRBV4-2 and TRBJ1-1, with a tentative D call TRBD1 (6 bases). The CDR3 spans 15 residues. In germline, CDR1 is LGHNA, CDR2 YNFKEQ. V was shortened by 0 bases and J by 3 bases, with 11 bases between the two germline ends. In DNA form, the CDR3 reads TGTGCCAGCAGCCAAGAAGGTACAGGGCACACTGAAGCTTTCTTT. This gives the protein CASSQEGTGHTEAFF.

This clonotype was observed once. The chain uses TRBV10-3 and TRBJ2-5; D possibly matches TRBD1 or TRBD2 (5 bases each). Trimming pared 3 bases from V and 7 bases from J, leaving 21 bases between. CDR3 length equals 16 residues. CDR1 is ENHRY and CDR2 is SYGVKD in the germline V gene. The CDR3: CAISDLPGPKPWTQYF. The CDR3 DNA sequence: TGTGCCATCAGTGATCTCCCGGGGCCCAAACCGTGGACCCAGTACTTC.

The rearrangement links TRBV19 to TRBJ2-7; D is undetermined. The V and J ends lost 6 bases and 3 bases respectively, with 12 bases between them. In germline, CDR1 is LNHDA, CDR2 SQIVND (reference sequence). There are 13 residues in the CDR3. CDR3 DNA sequence: TGTGCCAGTAGAAGAAAGAACGGCTACGAGCAGTACTTC. Translation gives CASRRKNGYEQYF.

The rearrangement links TRBV4-3 to TRBJ2-3, with 7 bases that match TRBD2. CDR1 is LGHNA, CDR2 YSLEER, per germline. V lost 0 bases, J lost 10 bases, and 13 bases stayed unmatched. The CDR3 has 16 amino acids. The CDR3 loop is CASSQDLWGGAKAQYF. CDR3 sequence (DNA): TGCGCCAGCAGCCAAGATCTGTGGGGAGGGGCCAAGGCGCAGTATTTT.

This clonotype came up a few times. CDR3 protein: CASSPERYEQYF. DNA of the CDR3: TGTGCCAGCTCCCCGGAGAGGTACGAGCAGTACTTC. The rearrangement uses TRBV6-5 and TRBJ2-7; D remains unclear. Trimming took off 8 bases at V and 4 bases at J, with 12 bases between the two ends. This CDR3 contains 12 residues. Germline-derived CDR1 and CDR2 are MNHEY and SVGAGI.

The rearrangement uses TRBV4-3 and TRBJ2-7; TRBD2 matches at 10 bases. Germline V gene lookup returns CDR1 LGHNA and CDR2 YSLEER. CDR3 length: 15 residues. Germline trimming cut 3 bases from V and 2 bases from J; bases unmatched to any gene: 4. In nucleotides, the CDR3 is TGCGCCAGCAGCCAGGCTAGCGGGGGACCCTACGAGCAGTACTTC. Amino acid sequence: CASSQASGGPYEQYF.

This clonotype was observed a handful of times. This chain connects TRBV29-1 to TRBJ1-2, with D possibly TRBD1 on 5 matching bases. V was cut by 4 bases and J by 4 bases, with 16 bases left in between. This CDR3 region has 14 residues. Germline lookup yields CDR1 SQVTM and CDR2 ANQGSEA. This chain's CDR3 is CSVALVREGYGYTF. For the CDR3, the DNA is TGCAGCGTTGCCCTCGTCAGGGAAGGCTATGGCTACACCTTC.

The chain recombines TRBV11-2 with TRBJ2-1; possibly TRBD1 for D (6 bases). From germline, CDR1 is SGHAT and CDR2 FQNNGV. The CDR3 sequence is 13 residues long. V dropped 5 bases and J dropped 7 bases, with 12 bases sitting between them. CDR3 nucleotide sequence: TGTGCCAGCAGCCTCGGGACATTGAATGAGCAGTTCTTC. It specifies CASSLGTLNEQFF.

This chain uses TRBV10-3 with TRBJ2-3; D remains unclear. CDR1 is ENHRY and CDR2 is SYGVKD in the germline V gene. V lost 3 bases, J lost 2 bases, and 15 bases lay in between. CDR3 length equals 16 residues. CDR3 coding DNA: TGTGCCATCAGTGATCTGGACGGTGCTTTCACAGATACGCAGTATTTT. It specifies CAISDLDGAFTDTQYF.

The rearrangement links TRBV4-3 to TRBJ2-1; tentatively, D is TRBD1 or TRBD2 (5 bases each). The V end was cut by 5 bases, the J end by 4 bases, with 15 bases between. The CDR3 is made up of 15 amino acids. The germline gives CDR1 LGHNA, CDR2 YSLEER. The CDR3 reads CASSGGTARYNEQFF. CDR3 in DNA: TGCGCCAGCAGCGGTGGGACGGCCCGATACAATGAGCAGTTCTTC.

This clonotype was counted between two and nine times. V gene TRBV12-3 or TRBV12-4 combines with J gene TRBJ2-5; the D gene could be TRBD1 or TRBD2 (5 bases each). The CDR3 contains 14 residues. V gave up 7 bases and J gave up 4 bases, with 16 bases separating them. The CDR3 nucleotides are TGTGCCAGCAAGTGGGACCCGAGAGGAGAGACCCAGTACTTC. This gives the protein CASKWDPRGETQYF.

This clonotype was counted a few times. V and J are TRBV15 and TRBJ2-3, with D unresolved. Germline-derived CDR1 and CDR2 are LNHNV and YYDKDF (reference sequence). The ends were cut back, 2 bases at V and 3 bases at J, with 9 bases in the middle. This CDR3 is built from 14 residues. CDR3 sequence reads: CATSRHRATDTQYF. CDR3 nucleotide sequence: TGTGCCACCAGCAGACACCGAGCGACAGATACGCAGTATTTT.

V gene TRBV3-1 combines with J gene TRBJ1-2; D not certain. V lost 4 bases and J lost 6, with 15 bases in between. The CDR3 extends over 14 amino acids. CDR1 is LGHDT, CDR2 YNNKEL, per germline (reference sequence). CDR3 protein: CASSPLLRRNGYTF. In DNA, the CDR3 is TGTGCCAGCAGCCCGCTTCTGCGGCGCAATGGCTACACCTTC.